Reported below is one TCR beta chain. Its specificity is unknown. Method: immunoSEQ multiplex PCR; TCRdb's copy keeps in-frame clones and lacks some. Among about 78,000 clones listed, approximately 96% were seen once. This record belongs to a study of human thymus T cells. Study-wide results and caveats: Related research found strongly overlapping thymic repertoires in unrelated individuals.

The thymus tissue came from resections taken during corrective heart surgery. Material: thymus tissue. The TCR sequence derives from a boy under three years old with a congenital heart defect but otherwise immunologically healthy.

CDR3 in amino acids: CASSLGSGVAPESTDTQYF. In nucleotides, the CDR3 is TGCGCCAGCAGCTTGGGTTCGGGAGTTGCCCCCGAAAGCACAGATACGCAGTATTTT. V gene TRBV5-1 combines with J gene TRBJ2-3, with a weak D call TRBD2 (6 bases). Germline values: CDR1 SGHRS, CDR2 YFSETQ. The CDR3 runs to 19 residues. The V and J ends lost 0 bases and 0 bases respectively, with 20 bases between them.